This T cell receptor beta chain comes out of a study of blood T cell repertoires in COVID-19. Turning to the study itself: The samples span acute and convalescent COVID-19 from the United States, Italy and Spain.

Here immunoSEQ multiplex PCR was the method, and the copy in TCRdb shows in-frame clones only, minus some. This table holds 120,000 to 150,000 clones, about 80% found once. Sample: peripheral blood. The receptor's source is a human donor in a cohort sampled during active COVID-19.

CDR3 in DNA: TGTGCCAGCAGCCCCCAGGCAGATCTAGAGACCCAGTACTTC. Its protein product is CASSPQADLETQYF. This chain connects TRBV7-9 to TRBJ2-5; D gene uncertain. The CDR3 has 14 residues. V lost 5 bases and J 4 bases, leaving 14 bases between the germline ends. From germline, CDR1 is SEHNR and CDR2 FQNEAQ (reference sequence).